A single sample is the source of the 16 T cell receptor beta chains below, sequenced in a study of blood T cell repertoires in COVID-19. Sequencing was performed with immunoSEQ multiplex PCR; in TCRdb, only in-frame clones are kept and a portion is missing. The table shows some 250,000 clones, with approximately 86% occurring only once. Sequenced sample: peripheral blood. All receptors come from a woman aged 55-69 years with COVID-19, enrolled during active disease.

This chain's CDR3 is CATSRDRGPTYEQYF. CDR3 sequence (DNA): TGTGCCACCAGCAGAGATCGGGGTCCGACCTACGAGCAGTACTTC. The chain couples TRBV15 to TRBJ2-7; maybe TRBD2 (5 bases). In germline, CDR1 is LNHNV, CDR2 YYDKDF (reference sequence). Between the trimmed V and J ends, which lost 0 bases and 2 bases, there was a span of 11 bases. This CDR3 contains 15 residues.

The chain links TRBV7-8 to TRBJ2-5; TRBD2 agrees at 11 bases. The CDR3 spans 15 residues. J gave up 5 bases and V 5 bases, and 7 bases lay outside the gene matches. Germline V CDR1 and CDR2: SGHVS, FQNEAQ. The CDR3 region has the DNA TGTGCCAGCAGCCCGACTAGCGGGATTCGCGAGACCCAGTACTTC. Amino acid sequence: CASSPTSGIRETQYF.

The chain recombines TRBV7-6 with TRBJ2-3, with TRBD1 as a possible D gene (6 bases). There are 16 residues in the CDR3. Germline loops: CDR1 SGHVS, CDR2 FNYEAQ. Trimming cost V 5 bases and J 2 bases, with 17 bases left between them. Here the CDR3 DNA reads TGTGCCAGCAGCCTACTTGCGGACAGATTCACAGATACGCAGTATTTT. Translation gives CASSLLADRFTDTQYF.

This chain connects TRBV5-4 to TRBJ2-1, with TRBD2 identical over 12 bases. Trimming removed 0 bases from V and 3 bases from J; junction bases left unmatched: 4. CDR3 length: 17 residues. Germline V CDR1 and CDR2: SGHNT, YYREEE (reference sequence). CDR3 sequence reads: CASSLAGLAGNYNEQFF. DNA of the CDR3: TGTGCCAGCAGCTTGGCCGGACTAGCGGGAAACTACAATGAGCAGTTCTTC.

The chain employs TRBV11-3 and TRBJ1-1; 8 bases fit TRBD1. The CDR3 has 15 amino acids. The junction had 1 base not matched to a gene; V was cut back by 1 base and J by 0 bases. Germline V CDR1 and CDR2: SGHNT, YENEEA. CDR3 nucleotide sequence: TGTGCCAGCAGCTTAGGACAGGGGATGAACACTGAAGCTTTCTTT. The encoded protein is CASSLGQGMNTEAFF.

This chain connects TRBV7-9 to TRBJ2-5; TRBD2 might be the D (5 bases). With 4 bases removed from V and 3 bases from J, the gap between germline ends came to 12 bases. CDR1 is SEHNR and CDR2 is FQNEAQ in the germline V gene (reference sequence). This CDR3 is built from 14 residues. The CDR3 loop reads CASSSRGGEETQYF. Written as DNA, the CDR3 is TGTGCCAGCAGCTCCCGGGGTGGGGAAGAGACCCAGTACTTC.

The chain is built from TRBV5-4 and TRBJ1-2, with a tentative D call TRBD1 (5 bases). The CDR3 is 14 residues long. CDR1 and CDR2 from the germline V gene are SGHNT and YYREEE (reference sequence). V gave up 0 bases and J gave up 6 bases, with 12 bases separating them. CDR3 coding DNA: TGTGCCAGCAGCTTGGTGGGGGGTTTCAATGGCTACACCTTC. It is translated as CASSLVGGFNGYTF.

V usage is TRBV7-9 and J usage is TRBJ2-7, with TRBD1 matching over 7 bases. This CDR3 contains 15 residues. V gave up 5 bases and J gave up 6 bases; unmatched junction bases: 13. The germline CDR1 and CDR2 sequences are SEHNR and FQNEAQ (reference sequence). In DNA, the CDR3 is TGTGCCAGCAGCCAAGGACAGGTCGCCTTGGGCGAGCAGTACTTC. The encoded protein is CASSQGQVALGEQYF.

The CDR3 coding sequence is TGTGCCAGCAGTTTGAGGGACAAGTCCTACGAGCAGTACTTC. Translation: CASSLRDKSYEQYF. The rearrangement uses TRBV27 and TRBJ2-7; tentative D call: TRBD1 (6 bases). The CDR3 sequence is 14 residues long. Germline V gene lookup returns CDR1 MNHEY and CDR2 SMNVEV (reference sequence). V lost 3 bases and J 1 base, leaving 10 bases between the germline ends.

J is TRBJ2-7 and V is TRBV18, with 7 nucleotides matching TRBD1. V dropped 10 bases and J dropped 7; count of bases not matched to a gene: 19. Germline V lookup: CDR1 KGHSH, CDR2 LQKENI. The CDR3 loop spans 15 amino acids. The CDR3 sequence is CANRTRQGPLGEQYF. DNA of the CDR3: TGTGCCAACCGGACCCGACAGGGACCCTTAGGAGAGCAGTACTTC.

The chain uses TRBV4-1 and TRBJ2-7; 9 bases map to TRBD1. This CDR3 contains 17 residues. Per germline, CDR1 MGHRA and CDR2 YSYEKL. V dropped 3 bases and J dropped 6; count of bases not matched to a gene: 15. For the CDR3, the DNA is TGCGCCAGCAGCCAGGGACAGGGCCCCGGTCTCTATCCCGAGCAGTACTTC. Residues: CASSQGQGPGLYPEQYF.

The CDR3 DNA reads TGTGCCAGCAGTCAGCGGGAGGGCCGGAATGAGCAGTTCTTC. It is translated as CASSQREGRNEQFF. The V and J genes are TRBV28 and TRBJ2-1, with TRBD2 matching over 10 bases. Looked up from germline, CDR1 is MDHEN and CDR2 is SYDVKM. V shed 5 bases, J shed 7 bases, and the junction held 5 bases outside the gene matches. The CDR3 contains 14 residues. Full variable domain (outside the CDR3, taken from reference TRBV28 and TRBJ2-1): DVKVTQSSRYLVKRTGEKVFLECVQDMDHENMFWYRQDPGLGLRLIYFSYDVKMKEKGDIPEGYSVSREKKERFSLILESASTNQTSMYLCASSQREGRNEQFFGPGTRLTVL.

This clone has only one observation. V usage is TRBV5-1 and J usage is TRBJ2-7; 11 positions match TRBD2. Trimming at V came to 4 bases and at J to 5 bases, leaving 5 bases not matched to a gene. CDR1 is SGHRS and CDR2 is YFSETQ in the germline V gene. The CDR3 covers 14 residues. The CDR3 is CASSPSGRPHEQYF. Here the CDR3 DNA reads TGCGCCAGCAGCCCTAGCGGGAGGCCACACGAGCAGTACTTC.

This chain connects TRBV19 to TRBJ1-2; 9 bases are a match to TRBD1. V lost 6 bases to trimming and J lost 4 bases; unmatched junction nucleotides: 3. Germline loops: CDR1 LNHDA, CDR2 SQIVND (reference sequence). The CDR3 has 13 residues. CDR3 amino acids: CASSETGGYGYTF. The CDR3 DNA sequence: TGTGCCAGTAGCGAGACAGGGGGCTATGGCTACACCTTC.

J is TRBJ1-2 and V is TRBV28; D unclear. V lost 4 bases, J lost 4 bases, and 19 bases lay in between. This CDR3 has 16 amino acids. The germline V gene has CDR1 MDHEN and CDR2 SYDVKM. In nucleotides, the CDR3 is TGTGCCAGCAGTTCCTGGGCCACACCGTCCGCCTATGGCTACACCTTC. Protein sequence: CASSSWATPSAYGYTF.

This chain uses TRBV4-3 with TRBJ1-2; 7 bases are shared with TRBD1. CDR3 length: 18 residues. Germline V gives CDR1 LGHNA, CDR2 YSLEER. J lost 0 bases, V lost 0 bases, and 10 bases had no gene match. DNA of the CDR3: TGCGCCAGCAGCCAAGAAGGACAGGCGCAACCTTCTAACTATGGCTACACCTTC. Protein: CASSQEGQAQPSNYGYTF.